These 3 T cell receptor beta chains were sequenced from one sample in a study of human T cells and chemical hapten exposure. Time point indicated: patch test 3, about 24 weeks after DPC sensitization. Stated treatment: therapeutic diphenylcyclopropenone sensitization with weekly scalp DPC. It was unfractionated whole blood from which total RNA was extracted. TCRdb processed the RACE reads anew with MiXCR; each CDR3 protein has one entry. In the table there are around 40,000 distinct CDR3 sequences, about 13% of which are singletons. Sequencing was performed on whole blood, taken in connection with sensitization to the hapten diphenylcyclopropenone (DPC). These receptors were taken from a woman aged 40 to 50 with alopecia areata. Some clones in this sample may be carry-over from other donors' samples.

This clonotype was seen at least ten times. The chain is built from TRBV20-1 and TRBJ1-1, with TRBD1 matching over 7 bases. CDR3 size: 13 residues. The ends lost 3 bases at V and 3 bases at J; junction bases unmatched: 4. The V gene's germline CDR1 is DFQATT and CDR2 SNEGSKA (reference sequence). CDR3 residues: CSARPQGDTEAFF. DNA for the CDR3: TGCAGTGCTAGGCCCCAGGGGGACACTGAAGCTTTCTTT.

The chain carries TRBV20-1 and TRBJ2-1; D uncertain. Germline lookup yields CDR1 DFQATT and CDR2 SNEGSKA (reference sequence). CDR3 length equals 11 residues. V lost 5 bases and J lost 6, with 8 bases in between. The CDR3 here is CSAAPLNEQFF. CDR3 in DNA: TGCAGTGCTGCCCCCCTCAATGAGCAGTTCTTC.

This clonotype was counted a single time. This clone may be a read error of a much larger clone one base away. The chain has TRBV11-2 and TRBJ2-3; D ambiguous. The CDR3 is 12 residues long. CDR1 SGHAT and CDR2 FQNNGV come from the germline V gene. This CDR3 is CASSSPGDTHYF. CDR3 DNA: TGTGCCAGCAGCTCGCCCGGTGATACGCACTATTTT.